These 26 T cell receptor beta chains originate from one sample sequenced in a study of blood T cells in healthy people across ages. For the second PCR, which ran for roughly 6 to 12 cycles, a sample-barcoded 5' primer and a J-beta primer mix were used. TCRdb reprocessed the 5' RACE reads via MiXCR and lists one record per CDR3 protein. The repertoire consists of around 1,500,000 distinct CDR3 sequences, with 28% occurring once and the leading ten covering about 8%. Sample: blood. The source is a woman aged 30 to 39 in good health.

The chain recombines TRBV5-1 with TRBJ1-1; 9 bases align to TRBD1. Germline CDR1 reads SGHRS; CDR2 reads YFSETQ. Trimming cost V 5 bases and J 7 bases; bases outside gene matches: 12. The CDR3 totals 15 residues. The CDR3 DNA is TGCGCCAGCAGGCCCAGCTCCGGGACAGGGAGTGAAGCTTTCTTT. It is translated as CASRPSSGTGSEAFF.

The chain links TRBV7-6 to TRBJ2-3; 7 bases match TRBD2. There are 15 residues in the CDR3. Losses at the gene ends were 4 bases for V and 1 base for J; bases not matched to a gene: 5. Looked up from germline, CDR1 is SGHVS and CDR2 is FNYEAQ. CDR3 residues: CASSSSGLGTDTQYF. CDR3 sequence (DNA): TGTGCCAGCAGCTCTTCCGGACTAGGCACAGATACGCAGTATTTT.

A single count supports this clonotype. This chain connects TRBV28 to TRBJ1-1; D unresolved. CDR1 and CDR2 from the germline V gene are MDHEN and SYDVKM. The CDR3 extends over 14 amino acids. Trimming cost V 3 bases and J 3 bases, with 11 bases left between them. The CDR3 bases are TGTGCCAGCAGTTTGGGCCGGGTTGACACTGAAGCTTTCTTT. This codes for CASSLGRVDTEAFF.

The chain recombines TRBV21-1 with TRBJ2-7; the table's D call, TRBD1, was not checked against the DNA. TRBV21-1 is a listed pseudogene. CDR3 length: 14 amino acids. The CDR3 DNA is TGTGCCGGCCTTGGGACAGTTTTCTTCTACGAGCAGTACTTC. Its protein product is CAGLGTVFFYEQYF.

This clonotype was counted many times. The chain couples TRBV4-1 to TRBJ2-5; 8 nucleotides line up with TRBD2. This CDR3 has 15 residues. The germline V gene has CDR1 MGHRA and CDR2 YSYEKL. J was trimmed by 1 base and V by 4 bases; bases with no gene match: 5. Written as DNA, the CDR3 is TGCGCCAGCAGCCGGATTAGCGGGGTCCAAGAGACCCAGTACTTC. This sequence encodes CASSRISGVQETQYF.

The chain joins TRBV11-2 to TRBJ2-3, with D maybe TRBD1 (5 bases). In germline, CDR1 is SGHAT, CDR2 FQNNGV. V dropped 1 base and J dropped 2 bases, with 10 bases sitting between them. The CDR3 is 15 residues long. The CDR3 protein is CASSLGQSYTDTQYF. In nucleotides, the CDR3 is TGTGCCAGCAGCTTAGGACAGTCCTACACAGATACGCAGTATTTT.

A note on this clonotype: Compared with germline, one end of the junction differs, possibly owing to a read error. The chain recombines TRBV10-3 with TRBJ2-4; D possibly corresponds to TRBD2 (6 bases). Germline CDR1 and CDR2: ENHRY and SYGVKD. There are 12 residues in the CDR3. The CDR3 region is CVISESTGEQYF. CDR3 coding DNA: TGTGTCATCAGTGAGTCGACGGGGGAGCAGTACTTC.

This chain uses TRBV7-2 with TRBJ2-3; D is uncertain. Germline V gene lookup returns CDR1 SGHTA and CDR2 FQGNSA. The CDR3 has 14 amino acids. Trimming took off 4 bases at V and 2 bases at J, with 10 bases between the two ends. This CDR3 reads CASSSPLITDTQYF. DNA for the CDR3: TGTGCCAGCAGCTCCCCCCTGATCACAGATACGCAGTATTTT.

In the case of this clonotype: This may stem from a read error, because a much larger clone lies one nucleotide away. V gene TRBV29-1 combines with J gene TRBJ1-1; 11 positions agree with TRBD1. V shed 6 bases, J shed 5 bases, and the junction held 8 bases outside the gene matches. CDR1 and CDR2 from the germline V gene are SQVTM and ANQGSEA. The CDR3 is 14 residues long. The CDR3 sequence is CSVGRGQGGTEAFF. The CDR3 DNA sequence: TGCAGCGTAGGGCGGGGACAGGGGGGAACTGAAGCTTTCTTT.

The genes are TRBV7-6 and TRBJ1-1; D might be TRBD1 (6 bases). V was cut by 1 base and J by 1 base, with 10 bases left in between. This CDR3 has 15 residues. The V gene's germline CDR1 is SGHVS and CDR2 FNYEAQ. The CDR3 loop is CASSLDRGANTEAFF. The CDR3 DNA sequence: TGTGCCAGCAGCTTAGATCGGGGGGCGAACACTGAAGCTTTCTTT.

V is TRBV10-3 and J is TRBJ2-3, with 10 nucleotides matching TRBD2. From germline, CDR1 is ENHRY and CDR2 SYGVKD. Losses at the gene ends were 5 bases for V and 6 bases for J; bases not matched to a gene: 14. This CDR3 is built from 17 residues. The CDR3 DNA reads as TGTGCCATCAGTCCCGCTCAAACTAGCGGGGTTTTGGATACGCAGTATTTT. Translation gives CAISPAQTSGVLDTQYF.

The gene calls are TRBV6-5 and TRBJ2-1; tentatively, D is TRBD2 (6 bases). Deletions cut 3 bases from V and 2 bases from J, with 17 bases between. In germline, CDR1 is MNHEY, CDR2 SVGAGI. This CDR3 is built from 17 residues. The chain's CDR3 is CASSYRPSVNPYNEQFF. The CDR3 DNA follows: TGTGCCAGCAGTTATCGCCCTAGCGTAAACCCCTACAATGAGCAGTTCTTC.

As DNA, the CDR3 is TGCAGTGCTAGTCGGGCAGCGGGAGTCGGTAATGAGCAGTTCTTC. Amino acids: CSASRAAGVGNEQFF. V is TRBV20-1 and J is TRBJ2-1, with TRBD2 matching over 8 bases. The CDR3 length is 15 residues. The V gene's germline CDR1 is DFQATT and CDR2 SNEGSKA (reference sequence). Trimming took 3 bases from V and 7 from J; bases not matched to a gene: 11.

The table lists this clonotype with a few counts. The V call is TRBV20-1, the J call TRBJ2-5; the match to TRBD2 covers 16 bases. The CDR3 sequence is 17 residues long. Germline CDR1 and CDR2: DFQATT and SNEGSKA (reference sequence). With 6 bases clipped from V and 2 bases from J, the junction kept 9 bases outside the gene matches. Here the CDR3 reads CSATGTSGGGPQETQYF. CDR3 nucleotides: TGCAGTGCGACCGGGACTAGCGGGGGGGGACCACAAGAGACCCAGTACTTC.

This sequence joins TRBV24-1 and TRBJ2-3, with a weak D call TRBD2 (5 bases). CDR3 length: 18 amino acids. With 3 bases removed from V and 2 bases from J, the gap between germline ends came to 20 bases. Per germline, CDR1 KGHDR and CDR2 SFDVKD. This CDR3 is CATSDDAVDLASTDTQYF. DNA of the CDR3: TGTGCCACCAGTGATGATGCCGTGGACTTAGCGTCCACAGATACGCAGTATTTT.

This rearrangement joins TRBV20-1 to TRBJ1-2; D remains ambiguous. Trimming took 6 bases from V and 2 from J, leaving 13 bases between them. Germline V gene data show CDR1 as DFQATT and CDR2 as SNEGSKA (reference sequence). There are 13 residues in the CDR3. In DNA form, the CDR3 reads TGCAGTGCGCCAACCCAAACGAACTATGGCTACACCTTC. Protein: CSAPTQTNYGYTF.

The chain uses TRBV12-3 or TRBV12-4 and TRBJ2-5; 8 bases fit TRBD2. The length of the CDR3 is 15 residues. The V segment lost 5 bases and the J segment 3 bases; nucleotides outside the gene matches: 8. The CDR3 here is CASSDNLAGKETQYF. The CDR3 nucleotides are TGTGCCAGCAGTGACAACTTAGCGGGAAAAGAGACCCAGTACTTC.

This chain uses TRBV2 with TRBJ1-2; TRBD1 matches at 7 bases. The CDR3 consists of 13 residues. CDR1 and CDR2 from the germline V gene are SNHLY and FYNNEI. V dropped 3 bases and J dropped 8; count of bases not matched to a gene: 6. CDR3 residues: CASSEEGAGGYTF. The CDR3 bases are TGTGCCAGCAGTGAGGAGGGGGCGGGAGGCTACACCTTC.

The chain employs TRBV6-2 or TRBV6-3 and TRBJ2-2; no firm D call. The germline gives CDR1 MNHEY, CDR2 SVGEGT. Trimming pared 2 bases from V and 4 bases from J, leaving 11 bases between. This CDR3 is built from 15 residues. CDR3 in amino acids: CASSYLGGSTGELFF. The CDR3, as DNA: TGTGCCAGCAGTTACCTCGGCGGTAGCACCGGGGAGCTGTTTTTT.

This clonotype was recorded at least ten times. The chain recombines TRBV24-1 with TRBJ2-7; 10 bases fit TRBD2. The CDR3 consists of 16 residues. After removal of 4 bases from V and 0 bases from J, the junction contained 5 bases not matched to a gene. CDR1 and CDR2 from the germline V gene are KGHDR and SFDVKD. As DNA, the CDR3 is TGTGCCACCAGTGACCCCGGGACTAGCGACTCCTACGAGCAGTACTTC. This codes for CATSDPGTSDSYEQYF.

Turning to this clonotype: A read error may explain this, as a much larger clone is one base away. This chain connects TRBV29-1 to TRBJ2-5; tentative D call: TRBD1 (6 bases). The end of the DNA is better explained by TRBJ2-1, so the J call may be wrong. The CDR3 is 14 amino acids. Germline loops: CDR1 SQVTM, CDR2 ANQGSEA. CDR3 amino acids: CSVEGPGAQETQFF. Here the CDR3 DNA reads TGCAGCGTTGAAGGGCCAGGGGCCCAAGAGACCCAGTTCTTC.

This clonotype occurred a few times. The rearrangement links TRBV6-6 to TRBJ1-3; the D is unclear. This CDR3 has 17 residues. V lost 4 bases to trimming and J lost 0 bases, with 16 bases between them. Germline V CDR1 and CDR2: MNHNY, SVGAGI (reference sequence). CDR3: CASSLGGASSSGNTIYF. CDR3 in DNA: TGTGCCAGCAGTTTAGGTGGCGCGAGTAGCTCTGGAAACACCATATATTTT.

This clonotype has only one observation. The chain employs TRBV20-1 and TRBJ1-5; D might be TRBD1 (5 bases). Germline CDR1 is DFQATT and CDR2 is SNEGSKA (reference sequence). The CDR3 has 14 residues. V was cut by 3 bases and J by 0 bases, with 9 bases left in between. CDR3 protein: CSASVGGSNQPQHF. CDR3 coding DNA: TGCAGTGCTAGTGTTGGGGGTAGCAATCAGCCCCAGCATTTT.

This chain joins TRBV28 and TRBJ1-2; 11 bases agree with TRBD1. This CDR3 contains 13 residues. J was trimmed by 6 bases and V by 6 bases; bases with no gene match: 3. CDR1 MDHEN and CDR2 SYDVKM come from the germline V gene. The CDR3 here is CASSRDRGDGYTF. The CDR3 DNA reads TGTGCCAGCAGCCGGGACAGGGGGGATGGCTACACCTTC.

This chain uses TRBV29-1 with TRBJ1-2, with D maybe TRBD1 (5 bases). V was cut by 0 bases and J by 0 bases, with 11 bases left in between. Germline-derived CDR1 and CDR2 are SQVTM and ANQGSEA. The CDR3 runs 15 residues. DNA of the CDR3: TGCAGCGTTGAAGATCCCCGACAGCCTAACTATGGCTACACCTTC. It specifies CSVEDPRQPNYGYTF. Full variable domain (missing parts from reference TRBV29-1 and TRBJ1-2): SAVISQKPSRDICQRGTSLTIQCQVDSQVTMMFWYRQQPGQSLTLIATANQGSEATYESGFVIDKFPISRPNLTFSTLTVSNMSPEDSSIYLCSVEDPRQPNYGYTFGSGTRLTVV.

Regarding this clonotype: Mismatch with germline at one junction end may stem from a read error. The chain joins TRBV20-1 to TRBJ2-1; D unclear. The germline CDR1 and CDR2 sequences are DFQATT and SNEGSKA (reference sequence). The CDR3 has 12 amino acids. CDR3: CRARLDPNEQFF. The CDR3, as DNA: TGCAGGGCTAGACTGGATCCCAATGAGCAGTTCTTC.